One and the same sample provided the 9 T cell receptor beta chains below, sequenced in a study of metastatic and nonmetastatic thyroid tumors. TCRdb reassembled clones from the PCR reads with MiXCR. The sample has 36,000 or so clones; roughly 33% are singletons. Patients had received no treatment of any kind before thyroid surgery. The sample taken for sequencing was tumor tissue. The receptor source for this set is a female donor with papillary thyroid cancer or a benign thyroid nodule (not recorded which). Some clones in this sample may be carry-over from other donors' samples.

This chain links TRBV7-2 with TRBJ2-3, with D perhaps TRBD2 (6 bases). V gave up 4 bases and J gave up 3 bases, with 11 bases separating them. Germline V lookup: CDR1 SGHTA, CDR2 FQGNSA. This CDR3 contains 14 residues. The CDR3 reads CASSSLGRTDTQYF. The CDR3 DNA follows: TGTGCCAGCAGCTCCCTAGGGAGGACAGATACGCAGTATTTT.

The gene calls are TRBV11-1 and TRBJ2-1; 10 bases fit TRBD1. Germline CDR1 and CDR2: SGHAT and FQDESV (reference sequence). The V gene end was trimmed by 0 bases and the J gene end by 10 bases; junction bases not matched to a gene: 6. The CDR3 is made up of 15 amino acids. Here the CDR3 reads CASSLAGTGAVEQFF. The DNA of the CDR3 is TGTGCCAGCAGCTTAGCCGGGACAGGGGCAGTCGAGCAGTTCTTC.

This clone was detected a few times. The chain links TRBV28 to TRBJ2-2, with 10 bases matching TRBD2. The trim removed 3 bases at V and 7 bases at J, leaving 5 bases unmatched. The germline V gene encodes CDR1 MDHEN and CDR2 SYDVKM. CDR3 length: 15 amino acids. CDR3 region: CASSFVLAGIGELFF. The CDR3 bases are TGTGCCAGCAGTTTTGTACTAGCGGGGATCGGGGAGCTGTTTTTT. The full variable domain, with the rest looked up from reference TRBV28 and TRBJ2-2, is DVKVTQSSRYLVKRTGEKVFLECVQDMDHENMFWYRQDPGLGLRLIYFSYDVKMKEKGDIPEGYSVSREKKERFSLILESASTNQTSMYLCASSFVLAGIGELFFGEGSRLTVL.

This clone was observed a few times. This chain links TRBV24-1 with TRBJ2-3; TRBD1 matches 7 bases. The V segment lost 1 base and the J segment 0 bases; nucleotides outside the gene matches: 3. CDR1 and CDR2 from the germline V gene are KGHDR and SFDVKD. The CDR3 length is 16 residues. Here the CDR3 reads CATSDFSRGSTDTQYF. CDR3 in DNA: TGTGCCACCAGTGATTTCTCCAGGGGGAGCACAGATACGCAGTATTTT.

V and J are TRBV9 and TRBJ2-2, with no clear D. The CDR3 has 14 amino acids. V was pared by 2 bases and J by 0 bases, with 5 bases between. Germline assignment: CDR1 SGDLS and CDR2 YYNGEE. For the CDR3, the DNA is TGTGCCAGCAGCGTGGCCGCGAACACCGGGGAGCTGTTTTTT. Translation gives CASSVAANTGELFF.

This clone has more than one count but fewer than ten. The chain has TRBV27 and TRBJ2-7, with D perhaps matching TRBD2 (7 bases). V gave up 6 bases and J gave up 4 bases, with 13 bases separating them. CDR1 MNHEY and CDR2 SMNVEV come from the germline V gene (reference sequence). CDR3 size: 13 residues. The CDR3 nucleotides read TGTGCCAGCAGCCAAGGGGGGGGTTACGAGCAGTACTTC. Its translation: CASSQGGGYEQYF.

The V and J genes are TRBV6-5 and TRBJ1-2; the D is unclear. This CDR3 spans 15 amino acids. Trimming cost V 2 bases and J 1 base, with 11 bases left between them. Germline V gene sequence: CDR1 MNHEY, CDR2 SVGAGI. CDR3: CASSYSAIRNYGYTF. The DNA of the CDR3 is TGTGCCAGCAGTTACAGCGCCATACGTAACTATGGCTACACCTTC.

The chain joins TRBV3-1 to TRBJ2-1; D not certain. The CDR3 covers 13 residues. V lost 3 bases and J lost 6, with 9 bases in between. Germline V gene lookup returns CDR1 LGHDT and CDR2 YNNKEL (reference sequence). Written as DNA, the CDR3 is TGTGCCAGCAGCCAGATGAGGCTCAATGAGCAGTTCTTC. Translation gives CASSQMRLNEQFF.

This clone was observed a handful of times. V gene TRBV28 combines with J gene TRBJ1-4; a possible D gene is TRBD1 (5 bases). CDR3 length equals 14 residues. The V gene lost 3 bases and the J gene lost 4 bases, with 9 bases spanning the gap. Germline V gives CDR1 MDHEN, CDR2 SYDVKM. CDR3 DNA: TGTGCCAGCAGTTTCGGGGCCAGTAATGAAAAACTGTTTTTT. This sequence encodes CASSFGASNEKLFF.